This passage covers 7 T cell receptor beta chains from one sample sequenced in a study of T cell repertoires in cytomegalovirus infection. MiXCR, applied by TCRdb to the reads, yields one record per CDR3 protein. The sample includes about 770,000 distinct CDR3 sequences, approximately 32% of them seen just once. Their cognate antigens are unknown. Source: cultured CD8+ T cells from PBMCs, taken from culture after CMV antigen stimulation. The receptor source for this set is a human donor in good health (CMV status not recorded). Some clones in this sample may be carry-over from other donors' samples.

This chain uses TRBV12-3 or TRBV12-4 with TRBJ2-5, with D unclear. The CDR3 spans 16 residues. V was trimmed by 5 bases and J by 5 bases, leaving 21 bases between them. CDR3 DNA sequence: TGTGCCAGCAGTCTGTGGGGAAATCCCCTATCTGAGACCCAGTACTTC. As protein: CASSLWGNPLSETQYF.

This clonotype has just a few counts. The gene calls are TRBV19 and TRBJ1-1; 7 bases align to TRBD1. The CDR3 is 13 amino acids. Germline CDR1 reads LNHDA; CDR2 reads SQIVND (reference sequence). Trimming cost V 3 bases and J 8 bases; bases outside gene matches: 6. The CDR3 DNA sequence: TGTGCCAGTAGTATTGGGACAGCCAGCGAAGCTTTCTTT. It is translated as CASSIGTASEAFF.

V and J are TRBV10-3 and TRBJ1-5, with 12 nucleotides matching TRBD1. The V gene's germline CDR1 is ENHRY and CDR2 SYGVKD. This CDR3 is built from 17 residues. The ends lost 0 bases at V and 3 bases at J; junction bases unmatched: 3. Here the CDR3 DNA reads TGTGCCATCAGTGAGTCCGGGACAGGGGGCCCCAATCAGCCCCAGCATTTT. The encoded protein is CAISESGTGGPNQPQHF.

The rearrangement uses TRBV4-3 and TRBJ1-1; D perhaps matches TRBD1 (5 bases). Trimming took off 1 base at V and 2 bases at J, with 17 bases between the two ends. Germline values: CDR1 LGHNA, CDR2 YSLEER. The CDR3 covers 17 residues. DNA of the CDR3: TGCGCCAGCAGCCAAGTACCCGCGACAGAGGCTAACACTGAAGCTTTCTTT. Its protein is CASSQVPATEANTEAFF.

As for this clonotype: The germline gene is not matched at one end of the junction; a read error may be the cause. This chain uses TRBV6-1 with TRBJ1-1; D is possibly TRBD1 (5 bases). Germline-derived CDR1 and CDR2 are MNHNS and SASEGT. The CDR3 covers 13 residues. The CDR3 loop reads CASRAEGRRLLLF. CDR3 nucleotides: TGTGCCAGCAGGGCCGAGGGGCGTCGGTTGTTACTCTTT.

The chain links TRBV7-2 to TRBJ2-7, with unresolved D. The CDR3 is 13 residues long. Per the germline V gene, CDR1 is SGHTA and CDR2 is FQGNSA. Trimming removed 1 base from V and 5 bases from J, with 9 bases in between. In DNA, the CDR3 is TGTGCCAGCAGCTTAGACGGACCCGACGAGCAGTACTTC. Its protein product is CASSLDGPDEQYF. Full variable domain (rest looked up from reference TRBV7-2 and TRBJ2-7): GAGVSQSPSNKVTEKGKDVELRCDPISGHTALYWYRQSLGQGLEFLIYFQGNSAPDKSGLPSDRFSAERTGGSVSTLTIQRTQQEDSAVYLCASSLDGPDEQYFGPGTRLTVT.

Of note for this clonotype: A junction boundary mismatches the germline segment, possibly from a read error. The V gene is TRBV12-3 or TRBV12-4, the J gene TRBJ1-5; D is unclear. The CDR3 consists of 14 residues. CDR3 sequence: CASSLAVSNRPQHF. The CDR3 nucleotides are TGTGCCAGCAGTTTAGCGGTTTCTAATCGGCCCCAGCATTTT.